Below, one TCR beta chain is given with its context. The data were taken from a study of technical replicates of blood from a handful of donors. Method: immunoSEQ multiplex PCR; TCRdb's copy keeps in-frame clones and lacks some. The data contain 12,000 or so clones, roughly 95% of them singletons. Per germline, CDR1 SNHLY and CDR2 FYNNEI. The CDR3 is 15 amino acids. Trimming left V 1 base short and J 7 bases short, with 13 bases between. The source material was PBMCs. The TCR comes from a human donor in good health. The chain links TRBV2 to TRBJ1-4; tentative D call: TRBD1 (6 bases). CDR3 nucleotides: TGTGCCAGCAGTGAAGGGTCAGGGGAGGGTGAAAAACTGTTTTTT. It encodes CASSEGSGEGEKLFF.